Below are 2 T cell receptor beta chains sequenced from a single sample in a study of beta chain features in type 1 diabetes. Study-wide results and caveats: TCRB CDR3 length was moderately but significantly reduced in all four CD4+ subsets of Type 1 diabetes patients.

These receptors' targets are unknown. Reverse transcription of all isolated RNA meant that expressed TCRB transcripts were sequenced. Generated by immunoSEQ multiplex PCR, the TCRdb table keeps only in-frame clones and is missing some. The data hold approximately 250,000 clones, with about 24% observed a single time. Sequencing was carried out using naive CD4+ T cells from blood. The receptors come from a woman aged 25 to 45 with type 1 diabetes.

The chain has TRBV9 and TRBJ2-2, with D perhaps matching TRBD1 (5 bases). Per the germline V gene, CDR1 is SGDLS and CDR2 is YYNGEE. V lost 0 bases to trimming and J lost 1 base, with 7 bases between them. This CDR3 spans 15 amino acids. CDR3 protein: CASSVVDMNTGELFF. The CDR3 nucleotides are TGTGCCAGCAGCGTAGTGGACATGAACACCGGGGAGCTGTTTTTT.

The chain employs TRBV29-1 and TRBJ2-1; maybe TRBD2 (6 bases). The V gene's germline CDR1 is SQVTM and CDR2 ANQGSEA. This CDR3 comprises 15 residues. Trimming removed 4 bases at V and 0 bases at J, with 13 bases between. CDR3 bases: TGCAGCGTTGCAAGGTCCGGGAGCTCCTACAATGAGCAGTTCTTC. The encoded protein is CSVARSGSSYNEQFF.